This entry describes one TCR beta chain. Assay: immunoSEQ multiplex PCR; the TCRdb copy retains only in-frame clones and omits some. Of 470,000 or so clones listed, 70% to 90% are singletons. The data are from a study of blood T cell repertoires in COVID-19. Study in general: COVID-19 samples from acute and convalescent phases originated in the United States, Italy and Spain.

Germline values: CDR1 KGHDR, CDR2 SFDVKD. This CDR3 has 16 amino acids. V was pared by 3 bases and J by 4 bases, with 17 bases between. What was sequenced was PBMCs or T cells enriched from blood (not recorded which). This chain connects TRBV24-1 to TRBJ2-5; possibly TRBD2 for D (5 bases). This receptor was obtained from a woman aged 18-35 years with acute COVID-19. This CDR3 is CATSDNLSGFGETQYF. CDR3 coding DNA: TGTGCCACCAGTGATAATCTTTCGGGGTTTGGAGAGACCCAGTACTTC.